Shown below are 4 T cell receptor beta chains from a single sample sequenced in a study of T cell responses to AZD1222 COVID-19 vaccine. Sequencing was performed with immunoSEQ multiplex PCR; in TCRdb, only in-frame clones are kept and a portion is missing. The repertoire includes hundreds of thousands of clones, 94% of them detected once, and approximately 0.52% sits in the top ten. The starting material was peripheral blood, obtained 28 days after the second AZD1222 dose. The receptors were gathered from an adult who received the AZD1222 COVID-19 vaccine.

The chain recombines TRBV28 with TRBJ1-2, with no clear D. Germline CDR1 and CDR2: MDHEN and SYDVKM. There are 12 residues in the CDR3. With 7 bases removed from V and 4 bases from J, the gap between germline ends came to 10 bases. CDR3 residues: CASTPRSYGYTF. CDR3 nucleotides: TGTGCCAGCACCCCCAGGTCCTATGGCTACACCTTC.

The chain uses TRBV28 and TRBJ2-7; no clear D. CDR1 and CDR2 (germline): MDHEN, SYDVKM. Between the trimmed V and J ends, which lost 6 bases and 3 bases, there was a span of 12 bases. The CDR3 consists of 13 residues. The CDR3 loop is CASSLPGLYEQYF. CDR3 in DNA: TGTGCCAGCAGCCTCCCAGGCCTCTACGAGCAGTACTTC.

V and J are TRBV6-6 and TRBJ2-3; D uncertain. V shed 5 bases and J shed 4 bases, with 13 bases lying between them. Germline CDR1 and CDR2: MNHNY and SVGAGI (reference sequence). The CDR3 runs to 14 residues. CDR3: CASSPLTSPDTQYF. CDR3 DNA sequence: TGTGCCAGCAGTCCCCTTACCTCCCCAGATACGCAGTATTTT.

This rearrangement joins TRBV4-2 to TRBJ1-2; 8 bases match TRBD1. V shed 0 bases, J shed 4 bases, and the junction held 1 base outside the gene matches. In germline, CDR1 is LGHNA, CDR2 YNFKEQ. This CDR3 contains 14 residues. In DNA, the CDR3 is TGTGCCAGCAGCCAAGAGACAGGGGCCTATGGCTACACCTTC. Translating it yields CASSQETGAYGYTF.